This T cell receptor (beta chain) was captured in a study of shared clonotypes between healthy human individuals. Findings of the study overall: Memory subsets had estimated richness that was generally smaller than that of naive subsets.

The V end lost 9 bases, the J end lost 1 base, and 10 bases lay between the germline ends. Germline values: CDR1 SNHLY, CDR2 FYNNEI. The CDR3 consists of 14 residues. In the case of this clone: Its specificity is not known. Other DNA sequences of this sample code for an identical CDR3.

Generated by immunoSEQ multiplex PCR, the TCRdb table keeps only in-frame clones and is missing some. The table has around 2.3 million clones, 95% seen once. V gene TRBV2 combines with J gene TRBJ2-6; D gene unclear. The clonotype originates from a man aged 18 to 30 in good health. The material sequenced was naive CD4+ T cells sorted from blood. Described subset: CD45RA+ positively selected. The CDR3 sequence: CASKKSSGANVLTF. The CDR3 DNA follows: TGTGCCAGTAAGAAGAGTTCTGGGGCCAACGTCCTGACTTTC.